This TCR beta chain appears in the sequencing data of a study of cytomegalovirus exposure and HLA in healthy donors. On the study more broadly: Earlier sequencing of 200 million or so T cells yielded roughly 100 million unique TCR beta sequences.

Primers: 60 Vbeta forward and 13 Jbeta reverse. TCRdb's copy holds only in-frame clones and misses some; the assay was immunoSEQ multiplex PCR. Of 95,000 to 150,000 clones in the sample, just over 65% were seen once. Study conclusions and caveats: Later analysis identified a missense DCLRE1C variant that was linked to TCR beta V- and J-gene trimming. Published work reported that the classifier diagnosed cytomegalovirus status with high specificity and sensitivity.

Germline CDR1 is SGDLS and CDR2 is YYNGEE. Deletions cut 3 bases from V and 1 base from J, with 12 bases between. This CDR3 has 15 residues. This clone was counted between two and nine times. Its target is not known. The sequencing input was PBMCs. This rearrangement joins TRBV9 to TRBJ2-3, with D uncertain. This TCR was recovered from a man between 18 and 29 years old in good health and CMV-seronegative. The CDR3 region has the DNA TGTGCCAGCAGCGCTGGCTCCCACCGCACAGATACGCAGTATTTT. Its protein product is CASSAGSHRTDTQYF.